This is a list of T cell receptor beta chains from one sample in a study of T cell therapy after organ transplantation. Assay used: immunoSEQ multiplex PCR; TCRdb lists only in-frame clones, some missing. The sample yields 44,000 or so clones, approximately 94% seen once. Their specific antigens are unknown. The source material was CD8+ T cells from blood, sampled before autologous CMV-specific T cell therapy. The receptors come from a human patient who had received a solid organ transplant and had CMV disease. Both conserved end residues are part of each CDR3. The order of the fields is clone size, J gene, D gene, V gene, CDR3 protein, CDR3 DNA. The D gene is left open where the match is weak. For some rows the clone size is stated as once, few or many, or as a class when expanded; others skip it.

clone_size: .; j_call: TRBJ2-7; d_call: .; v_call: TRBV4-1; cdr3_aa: CASSLGTGVSYEQYF; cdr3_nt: TGCGCCAGCAGCCTGGGCACGGGAGTGTCCTACGAGCAGTACTTC
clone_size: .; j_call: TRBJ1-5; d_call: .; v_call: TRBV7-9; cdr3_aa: CASSLSPVESQPQHF; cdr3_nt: TGTGCCAGCAGCTTATCCCCAGTAGAAAGTCAGCCCCAGCATTTT
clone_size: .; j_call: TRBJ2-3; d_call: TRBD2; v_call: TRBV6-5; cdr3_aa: CASSLLAGDSDTQYF; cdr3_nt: TGTGCCAGCAGCTTACTAGCGGGGGACTCGGATACGCAGTATTTT
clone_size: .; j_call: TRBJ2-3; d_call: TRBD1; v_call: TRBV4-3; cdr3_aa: CASSHGTVTDTQYF; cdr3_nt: TGCGCCAGCAGCCACGGGACAGTTACAGATACGCAGTATTTT
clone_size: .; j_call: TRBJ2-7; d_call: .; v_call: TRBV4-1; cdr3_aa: CASSQPSGFGEQYF; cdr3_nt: TGCGCCAGCAGCCAGCCCTCAGGGTTCGGGGAGCAGTACTTC
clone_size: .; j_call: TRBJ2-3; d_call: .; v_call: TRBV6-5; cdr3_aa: CASSYSGGGPGGTQYF; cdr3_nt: TGTGCCAGCAGTTACTCTGGGGGGGGGCCCGGCGGTACGCAGTATTTT
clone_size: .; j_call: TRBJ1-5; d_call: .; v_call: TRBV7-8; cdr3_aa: CASSSGGGRQPQHF; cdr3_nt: TGTGCCAGCAGCTCGGGGGGAGGGAGACAGCCCCAGCATTTT
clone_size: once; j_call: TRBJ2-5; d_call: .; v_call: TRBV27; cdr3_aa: CASSLFQGSYQETQYF; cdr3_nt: TGTGCCAGCAGTTTATTTCAGGGGTCGTACCAAGAGACCCAGTACTTC
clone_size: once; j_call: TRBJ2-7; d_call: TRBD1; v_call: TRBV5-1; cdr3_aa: CASSSEGQGARLGEFGGDPYEQYF; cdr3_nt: TGCGCCAGCAGCTCGGAAGGACAGGGGGCGCGGTTGGGAGAGTTTGGGGGCGACCCTTACGAGCAGTACTTC
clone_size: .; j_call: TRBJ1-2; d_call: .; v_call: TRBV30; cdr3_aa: CAWSVDASVGYTF; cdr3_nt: TGTGCCTGGAGTGTAGATGCCTCGGTTGGCTACACCTTC
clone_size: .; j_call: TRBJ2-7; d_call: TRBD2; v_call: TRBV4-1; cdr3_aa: CASSPMTSGVSYEQYF; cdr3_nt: TGCGCCAGCAGCCCGATGACTAGCGGGGTATCCTACGAGCAGTACTTC
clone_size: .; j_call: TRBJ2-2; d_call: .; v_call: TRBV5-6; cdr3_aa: CASSQVGGELFF; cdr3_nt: TGTGCCAGCAGTCAGGTGGGCGGGGAGCTGTTTTTT
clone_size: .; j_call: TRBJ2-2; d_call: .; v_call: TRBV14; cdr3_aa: CASSPGLTVAGELFF; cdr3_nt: TGTGCCAGCAGCCCAGGATTAACGGTGGCCGGGGAGCTGTTTTTT
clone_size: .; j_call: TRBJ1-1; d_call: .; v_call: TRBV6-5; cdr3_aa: CASSPQGIEAFF; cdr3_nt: TGTGCCAGCAGTCCCCAGGGGATTGAAGCTTTCTTT
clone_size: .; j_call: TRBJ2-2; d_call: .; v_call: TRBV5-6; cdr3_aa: CASSLGGVGELFF; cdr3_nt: TGTGCCAGCAGCTTGGGCGGGGTCGGGGAGCTGTTTTTT